This T cell receptor (beta chain) was documented in a study of CD8 T cells in ankylosing spondylitis (dated by TCRdb to about 2017). A note on the overall study: The study set out to find disease-linked TCR variants by profiling T cell receptor beta repertoires in ankylosing spondylitis patients and healthy donors. The full study cohort comprised 25 ankylosing spondylitis patients and 85 to 120 healthy donors. Peripheral blood was sampled, and synovial fluid was also collected from ankylosing spondylitis patients.

Broader findings and caveats from the paper: A TCR beta motif of fewer than 10 highly homologous amino acid variants appeared characteristic of blood from ankylosing spondylitis patients. Some TCR beta motif variants had previously been reported in synovial fluid and blood of reactive arthritis patients, which suggested common disease-initiation mechanisms. Significant enrichment of the disease-linked clones was reported in matched synovial fluid samples from ankylosing spondylitis patients. In peripheral blood, the disease-linked clones were found at relatively low frequencies and had a CD8+ phenotype.

Instrument used: Illumina HiSeq 2500. Quantitative 5'-RACE with molecular barcodes was used to prepare TCR beta libraries. The authors' analysis ran thus. To identify disease-linked TCR variants, a new computational method was used, one built on a probabilistic model of VDJ rearrangement. TCRdb took the public reads, trimmed them with fastp at Q25, ran MiXCR for clone calling and kept in-frame beta chains. Rows with a matching CDR3 protein are joined into one entry that keeps the most common DNA and genes. Here the V and J calls rest on TCRdb's processing, not on the authors' analysis. This sample is represented by 100,000 to 150,000 distinct CDR3 sequences; roughly 13% of them were singletons. The leading ten clones occupy almost 3% of the sample. CDR1 and CDR2 are drawn from the germline V gene: SGHAT, FQNNGV. CDR3 length: 15 amino acids, cysteine to phenylalanine. Just CDR3 DNA is preserved here, 45 bases in frame from base 1. V ends up 4 bases short and J 7 bases short, with an unmatched junction base count of 13.

The sample holds a few counts of this clonotype. Its antigen specificity is not known. It has no much larger one-base neighbor in the sample; base qualities were not kept. Specimen: blood, either unsorted or a sorted T cell fraction (not recorded which). The TCR sequence derives from a female donor with ankylosing spondylitis or in good health (not recorded which). The V gene is TRBV11-2 and the J gene is TRBJ2-7; 7 nucleotides in the junction match TRBD2. CDR3 reads: CASSSDLRLAREQYF. The base sequence is TGTGCCAGCAGCTCTGACCTAAGACTAGCCCGGGAGCAGTACTTC.